Each of the 5 T cell receptor beta chains below was sequenced from the same sample in a study of patients and donors after allogeneic stem cell transplantation. TCRdb ran MiXCR on the RT-PCR reads and lists one entry per CDR3 protein. The sample carries about 160,000 distinct CDR3 sequences, about a quarter recorded once. Material: blood, either unsorted or a sorted T cell fraction (not recorded which). These receptors came from a human donor who was either an allogeneic HSCT recipient or a stem cell or donor lymphocyte infusion donor (not recorded which). It is not recorded whose cells these are; they may come from a transplant donor.

This clonotype was detected ten times or more. CDR3 region: CASSRTGGEKLFF. In DNA, the CDR3 is TGTGCCAGTAGTCGGACTGGGGGTGAAAAACTGTTTTTT. The rearrangement joins TRBV19 to TRBJ1-4; tentative D call: TRBD1 (5 bases). Trimming left V 5 bases short and J 7 bases short, with 11 bases between. CDR1 is LNHDA, CDR2 SQIVND, per germline (reference sequence). The CDR3 has 13 amino acids. Full variable domain (missing parts from reference TRBV19 and TRBJ1-4): DGGITQSPKYLFRKEGQNVTLSCEQNLNHDAMYWYRQDPGQGLRLIYYSQIVNDFQKGDIAEGYSVSREKKESFPLTVTSAQKNPTAFYLCASSRTGGEKLFFGSGTQLSVL.

This clonotype was counted a few times. The J gene is TRBJ2-1, the V gene TRBV6-5; D is unresolved. Germline V gene data show CDR1 as MNHEY and CDR2 as SVGAGI. The CDR3 covers 13 residues. The V and J ends lost 0 bases and 7 bases respectively, with 7 bases between them. CDR3 loop: CASSYSWGNEQFF. The DNA for the CDR3 is TGTGCCAGCAGTTACTCGTGGGGAAATGAGCAGTTCTTC.

There are many counts of this clonotype. The genes are TRBV12-3 or TRBV12-4 and TRBJ1-4, with D perhaps matching TRBD1 (5 bases). This CDR3 has 13 amino acids. With 3 bases removed from V and 12 bases from J, the gap between germline ends came to 14 bases. CDR3 in DNA: TGTGCCAGCAGTTTTTCCCAGGGCGGGGAACTGTTTTTT. Translation gives CASSFSQGGELFF.

The rearrangement links TRBV5-1 to TRBJ2-1, with 8 bases lining up with TRBD2. Germline values: CDR1 SGHRS, CDR2 YFSETQ. V trimming: 6 bases; J trimming: 6 bases; junction bases outside the gene matches: 11. The CDR3 has 15 amino acids. CDR3 bases: TGCGCCAGCAACTCCGGGACTAGAAGTCCCAATGAGCAGTTCTTC. Its translation is CASNSGTRSPNEQFF.

The chain uses TRBV12-3 or TRBV12-4 and TRBJ2-1, with a weak D call TRBD2 (6 bases). V was clipped by 4 bases and J by 5 bases, with 18 bases between them. The CDR3 spans 16 residues. DNA of the CDR3: TGTGCCAGCAGTTCCCTTGGGGGGACCGAAAACAATGAGCAGTTCTTC. This gives the protein CASSSLGGTENNEQFF.